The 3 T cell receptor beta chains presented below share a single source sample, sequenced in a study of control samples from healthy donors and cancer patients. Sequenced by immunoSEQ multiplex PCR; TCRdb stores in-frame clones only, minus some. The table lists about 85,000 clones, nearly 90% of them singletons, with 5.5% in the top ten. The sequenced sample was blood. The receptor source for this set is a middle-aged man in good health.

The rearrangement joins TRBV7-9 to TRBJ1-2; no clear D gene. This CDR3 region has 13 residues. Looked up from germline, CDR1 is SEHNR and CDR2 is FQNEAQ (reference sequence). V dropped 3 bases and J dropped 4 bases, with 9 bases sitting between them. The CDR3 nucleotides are TGTGCCAGCAGCTTTGAAGGGCTCTATGGCTACACCTTC. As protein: CASSFEGLYGYTF.

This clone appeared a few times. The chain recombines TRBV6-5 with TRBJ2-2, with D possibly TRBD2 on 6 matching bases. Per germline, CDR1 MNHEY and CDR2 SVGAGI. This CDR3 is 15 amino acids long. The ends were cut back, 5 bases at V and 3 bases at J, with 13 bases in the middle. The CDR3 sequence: CASSIRDLDTGELFF. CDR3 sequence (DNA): TGTGCCAGCAGTATCCGGGACTTGGACACCGGGGAGCTGTTTTTT.

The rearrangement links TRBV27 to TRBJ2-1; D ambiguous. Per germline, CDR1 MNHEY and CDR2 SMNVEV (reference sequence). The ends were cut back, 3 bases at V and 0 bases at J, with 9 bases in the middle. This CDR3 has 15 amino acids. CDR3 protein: CASSFSQSSYNEQFF. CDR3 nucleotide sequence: TGTGCCAGCAGTTTTTCTCAGAGCTCCTACAATGAGCAGTTCTTC.